The 27 T cell receptor beta chains below were found in one sample sequenced in a study of identical twins. Via MiXCR, TCRdb re-called the 5' RACE reads, giving one row per CDR3 protein. The sample yields around 280,000 distinct CDR3 sequences, approximately 8% seen once. The sample was also reused in another study, on yellow fever vaccine responses in identical twins.

The specimen sequenced was memory (CD45RO+) T cells sorted from blood. The origin of the receptors is a woman under 30 in good health.

This clonotype has a handful of counts. The chain couples TRBV11-2 to TRBJ2-5; 8 bases match TRBD2. Trimming cost V 5 bases and J 4 bases; bases outside gene matches: 15. Germline values: CDR1 SGHAT, CDR2 FQNNGV. CDR3 length: 17 amino acids. The CDR3 bases are TGTGCCAGCAGCAACCGGGATAGCGGGATGGGGGGAGAGACCCAGTACTTC. Protein product: CASSNRDSGMGGETQYF.

The chain has TRBV11-1 and TRBJ2-1; D may be TRBD1 or TRBD2 (6 bases each). Germline V gene lookup returns CDR1 SGHAT and CDR2 FQDESV (reference sequence). V was shortened by 5 bases and J by 10 bases, with 12 bases between the two germline ends. The CDR3 has 12 residues. The CDR3 DNA reads TGTGCCAGCAGCGTCACAGGGAGGGAGCAGTTCTTC. Encoded protein: CASSVTGREQFF.

This clonotype was counted many times. The chain combines TRBV20-1 with TRBJ2-5; 12 positions match TRBD2. CDR1 DFQATT and CDR2 SNEGSKA come from the germline V gene (reference sequence). The CDR3 has 14 amino acids. V trimming: 6 bases; J trimming: 5 bases; junction bases outside the gene matches: 7. CDR3 protein: CSAKLAGGLETQYF. CDR3 nucleotide sequence: TGCAGTGCCAAACTAGCGGGGGGCTTGGAGACCCAGTACTTC.

The DNA of the CDR3 is TGCAGCGTTACCCAGGGCGGGAATTCACCCCTCCACTTT. Residues: CSVTQGGNSPLHF. The chain uses TRBV29-1 and TRBJ1-6, with D perhaps matching TRBD1 (5 bases). This CDR3 spans 13 amino acids. V shed 5 bases and J shed 7 bases, with 12 bases lying between them. Germline values: CDR1 SQVTM, CDR2 ANQGSEA. The whole variable domain, filled in from reference TRBV29-1 and TRBJ1-6, reads SAVISQKPSRDICQRGTSLTIQCQVDSQVTMMFWYRQQPGQSLTLIATANQGSEATYESGFVIDKFPISRPNLTFSTLTVSNMSPEDSSIYLCSVTQGGNSPLHFGNGTRLTVT.

This clonotype was detected only a few times. The chain carries TRBV5-1 and TRBJ2-5; D ambiguous. This CDR3 has 14 amino acids. V lost 4 bases and J 6 bases, leaving 16 bases between the germline ends. Germline V gives CDR1 SGHRS, CDR2 YFSETQ. The CDR3 region has the DNA TGCGCCAGCAGCCCGAGAGAAGGTCGGCAGACCCAGTACTTC. Its protein is CASSPREGRQTQYF.

This clonotype was counted at least ten times. The chain has TRBV24-1 and TRBJ2-1, with TRBD1 as a possible D gene (6 bases). With 3 bases removed from V and 5 bases from J, the gap between germline ends came to 19 bases. Per germline, CDR1 KGHDR and CDR2 SFDVKD. CDR3 length: 17 amino acids. The CDR3 here is CATSDQPPGQANNEQFF. DNA for the CDR3: TGTGCCACCAGTGATCAACCACCGGGACAAGCTAACAATGAGCAGTTCTTC.

This clonotype was seen many times. The CDR3 loop is CASSLDFGGKHDNEQFF. As DNA, the CDR3 is TGTGCCAGCAGCTTAGACTTCGGGGGAAAGCACGACAATGAGCAGTTCTTC. The chain joins TRBV11-2 to TRBJ2-1; tentatively, D is TRBD2 (6 bases). Germline CDR1 and CDR2: SGHAT and FQNNGV. The CDR3 contains 17 residues. Deletions cut 0 bases from V and 5 bases from J, with 17 bases between.

This clonotype appeared many times. This chain joins TRBV4-1 and TRBJ1-1, with D perhaps matching TRBD1 (6 bases). The CDR3 runs 15 residues. CDR1 and CDR2 (germline): MGHRA, YSYEKL. V was trimmed by 2 bases and J by 4 bases, leaving 14 bases between them. This chain's CDR3 is CASSQSLVGGTEAFF. The CDR3, as DNA: TGCGCCAGCAGCCAAAGTTTGGTAGGGGGCACTGAAGCTTTCTTT.

This clonotype was observed many times. This chain uses TRBV7-9 with TRBJ2-5; weak D call: TRBD1 (7 bases). The CDR3 totals 14 residues. Germline CDR1 and CDR2: SEHNR and FQNEAQ (reference sequence). The ends were cut back, 5 bases at V and 1 base at J, with 11 bases in the middle. The CDR3, as DNA: TGTGCCAGCAGCCCAGGGGGACTCCAAGAGACCCAGTACTTC. It specifies CASSPGGLQETQYF. Looking up the rest from reference TRBV7-9 and TRBJ2-5 gives the full variable domain: DTGVSQNPRHKITKRGQNVTFRCDPISEHNRLYWYRQTLGQGPEFLTYFQNEAQLEKSRLLSDRFSAERPKGSFSTLEIQRTEQGDSAMYLCASSPGGLQETQYFGPGTRLLVL.

At least ten counts were recorded for this clonotype. The chain employs TRBV4-1 and TRBJ2-1; D gene ambiguous. Deletions cut 1 base from V and 7 bases from J, with 11 bases between. CDR3 length: 14 amino acids. CDR1 is MGHRA, CDR2 YSYEKL, per germline. The CDR3 nucleotides are TGCGCCAGCAGCCAAGGGGGTAGCCTGAATGAGCAGTTCTTC. The encoded protein is CASSQGGSLNEQFF.

In its sample, this clonotype was seen a few times. V is TRBV6-1 and J is TRBJ2-1; 8 nucleotides match TRBD2. Germline V gene data show CDR1 as MNHNS and CDR2 as SASEGT. The CDR3 has 15 amino acids. J gave up 7 bases and V 3 bases, and 8 bases lay outside the gene matches. CDR3 sequence (DNA): TGTGCCAGCAGTGAGACCCCCGGGGGGGCTAATGAGCAGTTCTTC. Translation gives CASSETPGGANEQFF.

J is TRBJ2-5 and V is TRBV20-1, with 7 bases matching TRBD2. Trimming took 7 bases from V and 2 from J; bases not matched to a gene: 10. The CDR3 is made up of 14 amino acids. The germline V gene has CDR1 DFQATT and CDR2 SNEGSKA (reference sequence). The CDR3 sequence is CSGQTGLLQETQYF. CDR3 bases: TGCAGTGGGCAAACGGGACTACTTCAAGAGACCCAGTACTTC.

This clonotype was recorded many times. A junction boundary mismatches the germline segment, possibly from a read error. The chain combines TRBV2 with TRBJ1-1; D not certain. Germline CDR1 is SNHLY and CDR2 is FYNNEI. The CDR3 contains 12 residues. This chain's CDR3 is CASREATEAAFF. The CDR3 DNA reads TGTGCCAGCAGAGAAGCGACCGAAGCGGCTTTCTTT.

V usage is TRBV6-6 and J usage is TRBJ2-2, with a weak D call TRBD1 (6 bases). The CDR3 loop spans 12 amino acids. Germline CDR1 and CDR2: MNHNY and SVGAGI (reference sequence). V was clipped by 11 bases and J by 4 bases, with 11 bases between them. The DNA of the CDR3 is TGTGCCGCAGGGGTTGGCACCGGGGAGCTGTTTTTT. It translates to CAAGVGTGELFF.

This clonotype was observed a few times. This sequence joins TRBV9 and TRBJ2-2, with D perhaps TRBD1 (5 bases). The CDR3 runs to 14 residues. Between the trimmed V and J ends, which lost 4 bases and 5 bases, there was a span of 12 bases. Germline CDR1 reads SGDLS; CDR2 reads YYNGEE. The CDR3 protein is CASSPRQITGELFF. The DNA for the CDR3 is TGTGCCAGCAGCCCACGACAGATTACCGGGGAGCTGTTTTTT.

J is TRBJ2-3 and V is TRBV10-3, with D uncertain. Germline V gives CDR1 ENHRY, CDR2 SYGVKD. Trimming shortened V by 5 bases and J by 0 bases, and 9 bases separated the two germline ends. This CDR3 contains 14 residues. Written as DNA, the CDR3 is TGTGCCATCAGTCCCAGTTCTAGCACAGATACGCAGTATTTT. Its protein product is CAISPSSSTDTQYF.

In regard to this clonotype: A junction end diverges from the germline sequence, so it may reflect a read error. V usage is TRBV11-1 and J usage is TRBJ2-1; D is perhaps TRBD2 (5 bases). Per germline, CDR1 SGHAT and CDR2 FQDESV (reference sequence). The CDR3 contains 19 residues. CDR3 in amino acids: CASSLANALALVSYNEQFF. The CDR3 coding sequence is TGTGCCAGCAGCCTAGCAAATGCCTTAGCCCTAGTTTCCTACAATGAGCAGTTCTTC.

The chain uses TRBV18 and TRBJ2-1, with D possibly TRBD1 on 6 matching bases. CDR1 and CDR2 from the germline V gene are KGHSH and LQKENI. This CDR3 spans 13 amino acids. The V end lost 6 bases, the J end lost 4 bases, and 10 bases lay between the germline ends. In DNA, the CDR3 is TGTGCCAGCTCTAACGACAGGTACAATGAGCAGTTCTTC. It specifies CASSNDRYNEQFF.

The sample holds a few counts of this clonotype. The chain has TRBV7-9 and TRBJ1-2; possibly TRBD1 for D (6 bases). The CDR3 totals 14 residues. Germline V gives CDR1 SEHNR, CDR2 FQNEAQ (reference sequence). Deletions cut 1 base from V and 4 bases from J, with 10 bases between. CDR3 protein: CASSLDGGSYGYTF. DNA for the CDR3: TGTGCCAGCAGCTTAGATGGGGGCTCCTATGGCTACACCTTC.

The table lists this clonotype with many counts. The chain employs TRBV7-7 and TRBJ2-3; 8 bases are shared with TRBD2. The CDR3 length is 14 residues. The junction had 6 bases not matched to a gene; V was cut back by 5 bases and J by 5 bases. Germline CDR1 SSHAT, CDR2 FNYEAQ (reference sequence). CDR3 amino acids: CASSPGGGLDTQYF. The CDR3 DNA is TGTGCCAGCAGCCCCGGGGGGGGCTTAGATACGCAGTATTTT.

The J gene is TRBJ2-3, the V gene TRBV7-3; 9 positions match TRBD2. CDR3 length: 16 amino acids. Germline CDR1 is SGHTA and CDR2 is FQGTGA. V shed 2 bases, J shed 1 base, and the junction held 4 bases outside the gene matches. For the CDR3, the DNA is TGTGCCAGCAGCTTAGTAGTAGCGGGAGGCACAGATACGCAGTATTTT. Translated: CASSLVVAGGTDTQYF. Supplemented by reference TRBV7-3 and TRBJ2-3, the full variable domain reads GAGVSQTPSNKVTEKGKYVELRCDPISGHTALYWYRQSLGQGPEFLIYFQGTGAADDSGLPNDRFFAVRPEGSVSTLKIQRTERGDSAVYLCASSLVVAGGTDTQYFGPGTRLTVL.

This clonotype was picked up a small number of times. This chain connects TRBV6-2 or TRBV6-3 to TRBJ1-1; tentatively, D is TRBD1 (6 bases). CDR1 is MNHEY and CDR2 is SVGEGT in the germline V gene. Trimming cost V 1 base and J 11 bases, with 11 bases left between them. The CDR3 extends over 12 amino acids. The CDR3 coding sequence is TGTGCCAGCAGTTACTATACCAGGGGCGCTTTCTTT. Its protein is CASSYYTRGAFF.

This clonotype was seen ten or more times. The chain employs TRBV4-1 and TRBJ1-3; D unclear. The CDR3 has 17 residues. V lost 0 bases and J 3 bases, leaving 15 bases between the germline ends. Germline CDR1 MGHRA, CDR2 YSYEKL. The CDR3 reads CASSQDEWIGGGNTIYF. The CDR3 DNA reads as TGCGCCAGCAGCCAAGATGAATGGATTGGCGGTGGAAACACCATATATTTT.

This clonotype was counted a few times. CDR3 DNA: TGTGCCAGCAGTTTTGGTTCGTCAGATACGCAGTATTTT. Encoded protein: CASSFGSSDTQYF. This chain joins TRBV28 and TRBJ2-3; D is ambiguous. Trimming shortened V by 3 bases and J by 4 bases, and 8 bases separated the two germline ends. Germline CDR1 MDHEN, CDR2 SYDVKM. This CDR3 is built from 13 residues.

This clonotype was detected many times. This may be a read error: a much more frequent sequence differs by one nucleotide. The CDR3: CATSGRTGELFF. Here the CDR3 DNA reads TGTGCCACCAGTGGTAGAACCGGGGAGCTGTTTTTT. The chain carries TRBV24-1 and TRBJ2-2; no clear D gene. Germline loops: CDR1 KGHDR, CDR2 SFDVKD. The V end was cut by 5 bases, the J end by 5 bases, with 5 bases between. The length of the CDR3 is 12 residues.

This clonotype came up many times. The rearrangement joins TRBV5-1 to TRBJ2-7, with 11 bases aligning to TRBD2. The length of the CDR3 is 17 residues. Germline V gene sequence: CDR1 SGHRS, CDR2 YFSETQ. After removal of 0 bases from V and 4 bases from J, the junction contained 9 bases not matched to a gene. This chain's CDR3 is CASSLDRGGTSGYEQYF. CDR3 DNA sequence: TGCGCCAGCAGCTTGGATCGCGGGGGGACTAGCGGATACGAGCAGTACTTC.

This clonotype was seen at least ten times. V and J are TRBV5-1 and TRBJ2-1, with D perhaps TRBD2 (6 bases). The V gene's germline CDR1 is SGHRS and CDR2 YFSETQ. The CDR3 loop spans 15 amino acids. V shed 5 bases and J shed 0 bases, with 12 bases lying between them. The CDR3 reads CASRQSGSSYNEQFF. Written as DNA, the CDR3 is TGCGCCAGCAGGCAGTCCGGGAGCTCCTACAATGAGCAGTTCTTC. Supplemented by reference TRBV5-1 and TRBJ2-1, the full variable domain reads KAGVTQTPRYLIKTRGQQVTLSCSPISGHRSVSWYQQTPGQGLQFLFEYFSETQRNKGNFPGRFSGRQFSNSRSEMNVSTLELGDSALYLCASRQSGSSYNEQFFGPGTRLTVL.